Below are 4 T cell receptor beta chains sequenced from a single sample in a study of OX40 agonist ivuxolimab in advanced cancers. The protocol was immunoSEQ multiplex PCR, while the TCRdb copy is restricted to in-frame clones and leaves out a portion. The sample shows around 70,000 clones, 92% of them seen only once. The sample was CD4+ or CD8+ T cells sorted from blood, taken in a trial of the OX40 agonist ivuxolimab. The receptors originated from an adult with an advanced solid tumor such as melanoma, head and neck, liver or kidney cancer.

The chain links TRBV29-1 to TRBJ2-2; TRBD2 matches 12 bases. The junction had 9 bases not matched to a gene; V was cut back by 5 bases and J by 5 bases. Germline-derived CDR1 and CDR2 are SQVTM and ANQGSEA. The CDR3 loop spans 16 amino acids. The CDR3 coding sequence is TGCAGCGTTTTTCTTCGGACTAGCGGGGCTACCGGGGAGCTGTTTTTT. Translated, it gives CSVFLRTSGATGELFF.

This clone has just one count. The gene calls are TRBV5-6 and TRBJ1-4; a weak D match, TRBD1 (5 bases). V was cut by 0 bases and J by 0 bases, with 12 bases left in between. CDR1 is SGHDT, CDR2 YYEEEE, per germline. The CDR3 is 17 residues long. The chain's CDR3 is CASSLGSGHATNEKLFF. CDR3 sequence (DNA): TGTGCCAGCAGCTTGGGGTCAGGGCATGCAACTAATGAAAAACTGTTTTTT.

CDR3 coding DNA: TGTGCCAGCAACCCTGAGGGACTAGCGGGGGGATGGGATACGCAGTATTTT. Its translation is CASNPEGLAGGWDTQYF. The rearrangement joins TRBV9 to TRBJ2-3; 15 bases are shared with TRBD2. The ends lost 6 bases at V and 6 bases at J; junction bases unmatched: 11. CDR3 size: 17 residues. In germline, CDR1 is SGDLS, CDR2 YYNGEE.

The V gene is TRBV5-4, the J gene TRBJ1-1, with 8 bases lining up with TRBD1. V shed 1 base and J 11 bases; nucleotides not matched to a gene: 7. The CDR3 consists of 13 residues. CDR1 SGHNT and CDR2 YYREEE come from the germline V gene (reference sequence). The DNA of the CDR3 is TGTGCCAGCAGCTTGCCTGGCAGGGGGCCTGCTTTCTTT. It is translated as CASSLPGRGPAFF.